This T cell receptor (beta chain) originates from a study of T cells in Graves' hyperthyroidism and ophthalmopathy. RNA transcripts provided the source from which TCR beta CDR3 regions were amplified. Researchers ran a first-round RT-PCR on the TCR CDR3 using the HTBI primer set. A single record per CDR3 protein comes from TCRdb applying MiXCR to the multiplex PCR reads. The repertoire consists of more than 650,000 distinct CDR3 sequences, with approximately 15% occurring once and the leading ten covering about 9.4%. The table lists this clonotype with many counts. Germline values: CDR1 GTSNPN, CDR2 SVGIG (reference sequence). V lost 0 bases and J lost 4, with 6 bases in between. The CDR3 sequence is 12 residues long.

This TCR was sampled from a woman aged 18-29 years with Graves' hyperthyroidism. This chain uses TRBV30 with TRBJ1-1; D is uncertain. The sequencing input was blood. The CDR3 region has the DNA TGTGCCTGGAGTGTGGGAGGCACTGAAGCTTTCTTT. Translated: CAWSVGGTEAFF.